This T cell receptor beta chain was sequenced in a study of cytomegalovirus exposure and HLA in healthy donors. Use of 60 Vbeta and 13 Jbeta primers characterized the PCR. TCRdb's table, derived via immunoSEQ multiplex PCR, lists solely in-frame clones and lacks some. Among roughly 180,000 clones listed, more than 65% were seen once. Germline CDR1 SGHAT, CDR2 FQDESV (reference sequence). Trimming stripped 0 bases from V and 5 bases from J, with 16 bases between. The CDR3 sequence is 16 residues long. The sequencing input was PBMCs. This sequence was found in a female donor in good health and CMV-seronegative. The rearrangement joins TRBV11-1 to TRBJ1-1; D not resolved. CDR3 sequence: CASSLAGLAGLTEAFF. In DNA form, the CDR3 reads TGTGCCAGCAGCTTAGCTGGTTTGGCGGGGTTGACTGAAGCTTTCTTT.